The 20 T cell receptor beta chains below come from one sample, sequenced in a study of T cells after somatic rescue of genetic block. The table came from immunoSEQ multiplex PCR; TCRdb's copy has only in-frame clones and leaves some out. This sample carries 110,000 or so clones, around 90% of them seen once, and the ten largest clones take less than 1.5%. Sequenced sample: peripheral blood mononuclear cells (PBMCs). These receptors were obtained from a woman between 18 and 29 years old.

The chain is built from TRBV2 and TRBJ2-5; the match to TRBD2 covers 14 bases. Germline CDR1 reads SNHLY; CDR2 reads FYNNEI. V was pared by 1 base and J by 4 bases, with 8 bases of the junction left unmatched. The CDR3 contains 18 residues. The CDR3 loop reads CASSEGRTSGGRGETQYF. The CDR3 bases are TGTGCCAGCAGTGAAGGAAGGACTAGCGGGGGGAGGGGAGAGACCCAGTACTTC.

The rearrangement links TRBV5-1 to TRBJ1-2; possible D gene TRBD1, 6 bases. CDR3 length: 14 amino acids. Trimming removed 0 bases at V and 6 bases at J, with 12 bases between. Germline assignment: CDR1 SGHRS and CDR2 YFSETQ. The CDR3, as DNA: TGCGCCAGCAGCTTGGAACAGGGATTTAATGGCTACACCTTC. Protein: CASSLEQGFNGYTF.

This chain links TRBV5-4 with TRBJ2-3; the match to TRBD1 covers 7 bases. The germline CDR1 and CDR2 sequences are SGHNT and YYREEE (reference sequence). V lost 4 bases and J lost 5; bases outside the gene matches: 4. This CDR3 contains 13 residues. CDR3 loop: CASSITGVDTQYF. CDR3 in DNA: TGTGCCAGCAGCATAACAGGGGTAGATACGCAGTATTTT. The full variable domain, with the rest looked up from reference TRBV5-4 and TRBJ2-3, is ETGVTQSPTHLIKTRGQQVTLRCSSQSGHNTVSWYQQALGQGPQFIFQYYREEENGRGNFPPRFSGLQFPNYSSELNVNALELDDSALYLCASSITGVDTQYFGPGTRLTVL.

The chain has TRBV14 and TRBJ2-5; D is unclear. Trimming stripped 4 bases from V and 6 bases from J, with 12 bases between. The CDR3 totals 13 residues. CDR1 is SGHDN, CDR2 FVKESK, per germline. Written as DNA, the CDR3 is TGTGCCAGCAGCCGACACCTACAAAAGACCCAGTACTTC. This codes for CASSRHLQKTQYF.

The chain uses TRBV5-1 and TRBJ1-1; the D gene is possibly TRBD1 (5 bases). V lost 4 bases and J lost 6, with 16 bases in between. The CDR3 sequence is 14 residues long. The germline gives CDR1 SGHRS, CDR2 YFSETQ. Here the CDR3 DNA reads TGCGCCAGCAGCCACCCGTTCGCGGGGGCTGAAGCTTTCTTT. Translated, it gives CASSHPFAGAEAFF.

This chain's CDR3 is CASSEAASINEQFF. In DNA, the CDR3 is TGTGCCAGCAGTGAAGCGGCGTCAATCAATGAGCAGTTCTTC. The chain employs TRBV6-1 and TRBJ2-1; D is uncertain. CDR1 and CDR2 (germline): MNHNS, SASEGT. This CDR3 has 14 amino acids. Trimming took off 0 bases at V and 6 bases at J, with 9 bases between the two ends.

The chain combines TRBV9 with TRBJ1-3; D is unclear. This CDR3 region has 16 residues. CDR1 and CDR2 from the germline V gene are SGDLS and YYNGEE. Trimming shortened V by 4 bases and J by 4 bases, and 18 bases separated the two germline ends. In nucleotides, the CDR3 is TGTGCCAGCAGCCCCGTAGCTGACGGCTTGGGAAACACCATATATTTT. Translation: CASSPVADGLGNTIYF.

The gene calls are TRBV9 and TRBJ2-7; 7 nucleotides match TRBD2. The length of the CDR3 is 15 residues. V shed 0 bases and J 2 bases; nucleotides not matched to a gene: 5. From germline, CDR1 is SGDLS and CDR2 YYNGEE. The CDR3 is CASSVDGTTTYEQYF. In nucleotides, the CDR3 is TGTGCCAGCAGCGTAGATGGGACTACTACCTACGAGCAGTACTTC.

The chain employs TRBV5-1 and TRBJ1-4, with unresolved D. This CDR3 spans 14 amino acids. CDR1 and CDR2 from the germline V gene are SGHRS and YFSETQ. Trimming took 0 bases from V and 0 from J, leaving 3 bases between them. CDR3 amino acids: CASSLEATNEKLFF. The CDR3 DNA reads as TGCGCCAGCAGCTTGGAAGCAACTAATGAAAAACTGTTTTTT.

The rearrangement joins TRBV18 to TRBJ1-2; D call uncertain. The germline V and J ends were trimmed by 0 bases and 8 bases, with 10 bases remaining between them. Germline assignment: CDR1 KGHSH and CDR2 LQKENI. This CDR3 spans 13 amino acids. The CDR3 sequence: CASSPPPPGGYTF. The DNA for the CDR3 is TGTGCCAGCTCACCACCCCCCCCCGGCGGCTACACCTTC.

This chain connects TRBV29-1 to TRBJ1-1, with D uncertain. V was clipped by 0 bases and J by 6 bases, with 14 bases between them. The CDR3 covers 14 residues. Germline CDR1 and CDR2: SQVTM and ANQGSEA. CDR3 region: CSVEDGRVLSEAFF. The CDR3 nucleotides read TGCAGCGTTGAAGATGGAAGGGTTCTTTCTGAAGCTTTCTTT.

This sequence joins TRBV10-3 and TRBJ2-1; tentatively, D is TRBD1 (6 bases). The germline V gene has CDR1 ENHRY and CDR2 SYGVKD. The length of the CDR3 is 16 residues. V dropped 6 bases and J dropped 4 bases, with 19 bases sitting between them. This CDR3 reads CAISKNDRPPYNEQFF. Here the CDR3 DNA reads TGTGCCATCAGCAAAAACGACAGGCCCCCTTACAATGAGCAGTTCTTC.

In its sample, this clone was seen a few times. V usage is TRBV2 and J usage is TRBJ1-2, with D possibly matching TRBD1 (6 bases). The germline CDR1 and CDR2 sequences are SNHLY and FYNNEI. Trimming removed 5 bases at V and 2 bases at J, with 15 bases between. The CDR3 loop spans 15 amino acids. The CDR3 loop is CASSKDQGMNYGYTF. In DNA, the CDR3 is TGTGCCAGCAGTAAAGATCAGGGGATGAACTATGGCTACACCTTC.

V is TRBV5-6 and J is TRBJ2-5; 9 bases align to TRBD1. Germline-derived CDR1 and CDR2 are SGHDT and YYEEEE. The CDR3 length is 14 residues. Trimming cost V 2 bases and J 6 bases; bases outside gene matches: 5. This CDR3 is CASSFGTGIKTQYF. The CDR3, as DNA: TGTGCCAGCAGCTTCGGGACAGGGATAAAGACCCAGTACTTC.

J is TRBJ2-2 and V is TRBV2; D perhaps matches TRBD2 (6 bases). Germline CDR1 SNHLY, CDR2 FYNNEI. The CDR3 consists of 17 residues. V lost 1 base and J 5 bases, leaving 17 bases between the germline ends. The CDR3: CASSEGVFGGTTGELFF. CDR3 sequence (DNA): TGTGCCAGCAGTGAAGGGGTTTTCGGGGGAACGACCGGGGAGCTGTTTTTT.

The chain employs TRBV4-2 and TRBJ1-1; the D is unclear. Looked up from germline, CDR1 is LGHNA and CDR2 is YNFKEQ. The CDR3 is 12 amino acids. Trimming removed 0 bases from V and 5 bases from J, with 4 bases in between. Written as DNA, the CDR3 is TGTGCCAGCAGCCAAGAGGTAACTGAAGCTTTCTTT. It codes for CASSQEVTEAFF.

V usage is TRBV7-9 and J usage is TRBJ1-5; tentatively, D is TRBD1 (5 bases). This CDR3 contains 16 residues. Germline V lookup: CDR1 SEHNR, CDR2 FQNEAQ (reference sequence). Trimming stripped 0 bases from V and 0 bases from J, with 9 bases between. The DNA for the CDR3 is TGTGCCAGCAGCTTAGCGTTGACAGATAGCAATCAGCCCCAGCATTTT. It codes for CASSLALTDSNQPQHF.

The rearrangement uses TRBV7-7 and TRBJ1-5; 7 bases agree with TRBD1. There are 13 residues in the CDR3. V was clipped by 1 base and J by 8 bases; unmatched bases: 2. The germline CDR1 and CDR2 sequences are SSHAT and FNYEAQ (reference sequence). DNA of the CDR3: TGTGCCAGCAGCTTAGGACAGGGTGAGCCCCAGCATTTT. This gives the protein CASSLGQGEPQHF.

The genes are TRBV30 and TRBJ2-3; D remains ambiguous. The CDR3 has 13 residues. Looked up from germline, CDR1 is GTSNPN and CDR2 is SVGIG (reference sequence). The germline V and J ends were trimmed by 5 bases and 0 bases, with 9 bases remaining between them. The chain's CDR3 is CAWASGSTDTQYF. CDR3 DNA sequence: TGTGCCTGGGCGTCCGGAAGCACAGATACGCAGTATTTT.

V usage is TRBV28 and J usage is TRBJ1-2; D gene uncertain. Germline CDR1 is MDHEN and CDR2 is SYDVKM. The germline V and J ends were trimmed by 5 bases and 2 bases, with 9 bases remaining between them. The CDR3 loop spans 13 amino acids. The CDR3: CASSMDFNYGYTF. CDR3 DNA sequence: TGTGCCAGCAGTATGGATTTCAACTATGGCTACACCTTC.